This record looks at one T cell receptor beta chain sequence and its context. What antigen it recognizes has not been identified. No quality values exist for individual bases; no much larger clone is one base distant. The sample is drawn from a study of cytomegalovirus exposure and HLA in healthy donors (dated by TCRdb to the late 2010s). With regard to the full study: An earlier analysis of fewer than 750 of the donors reported 250 to 300 Gb of sequence data and 95 million to 130 million unique TCR beta sequences obtained from some 170 million T cells. About 5 DR-DQ haplotypes were handled as single units for association and clustering, since linkage in the cohort was strong. To predict cytomegalovirus infection status, the study brought together high-throughput TCR immunosequencing, statistical association of individual TCRs with disease status, and machine learning. All discovery cohort repertoires had been generated on a single sequencing platform. The number of donors typed differed by locus, with 629-630 for A, B, C, DRB1 and DQB1, 522 for DQA1, over 600 for DPA1, and some 440 for DPB1. Approximately 300 gigabases of sequencing data and approximately 85 million unique TCR sequences were included in an early release covering around 600 HLA-typed donors. An earlier analysis of nearly 600 of the donors applied high-throughput TCR beta sequencing to assess whether each TCR beta V gene segment acted as functional or pseudogenic. Donor age, sex, ethnicity and CMV serostatus were compiled alongside the repertoire data. The study aimed to test whether cataloging public T cell receptors could reveal signatures of past pathogen exposure. Of the roughly 400 genotyped donors, approximately 80% fell in the genetic ancestry cluster associated with self-reported Caucasian donors. In the later analysis, no new phenotypic data were used to find candidate immune exposures; instead, reliance was placed on TCR beta sequences and their occurrence across donors. In addition to the first cohort of approximately 670 subjects, a separate validation cohort of around 110 different subjects was used. Class I and class II HLA loci were covered by the typing at four-digit resolution. A later analysis re-analyzed previously published TCR beta repertoires from 600 to 850 donors and added high-resolution HLA genotyping to study TCR occurrence patterns. Genome-wide SNP genotypes for about 60% of the roughly 670 donors were used in a later genetic analysis, which treated that subset as a discovery cohort. On average, 235,054 unique TCR beta nucleotide sequences were sequenced per donor among 398 genotyped donors of the cohort, with 15% to 20% of those sequences being non-productive. The study used immunosequencing to profile the T cell repertoires of several hundred subjects and linked those repertoires to cytomegalovirus serostatus. On the study overall, not on this receptor specifically: Because HLA typing was missing for some donors at each locus, association tests included only the typed subset. A group of highly shared sequence variants was considered likely to be a technical artifact of the sequencing pipeline. In a later analysis, the rate of TCR association differed among HLA loci, with DRB1 alleles having the most associated TCRs and HLA-C alleles having the fewest. Several of the top co-occurrence clusters appeared to be linked to parvovirus B19, influenza, CMV and Epstein-Barr virus, according to a later analysis. The earlier analysis of a few hundred of the donors excluded seventeen rarely observed V segments, including chromosome 9 orphons, because counts were too low. An earlier analysis of approximately 540 of the donors showed that most TCR beta V segments appeared in productive rearrangements either about 87% or about 30% of the time, which broadly matched IMGT annotations. Three of the identified cytomegalovirus-associated TCR beta chains were confirmed in vitro to be specific for cytomegalovirus antigens. The study listed 164 TCR beta chains as associated with cytomegalovirus. Only TCR beta chains were sequenced in this cohort, and the absence of alpha or paired-chain data limited detectable features. A further reported finding was that TCR beta sequences accurately predicted the HLA-A and HLA-B alleles for most subjects in the first cohort. Linkage disequilibrium might explain the correlated functional status among segregating V segments, but an unknown experimental factor could not be excluded. A later analysis found that most CMV-associated TCR beta chains appeared HLA-restricted, with HLA associations seemingly driven largely by CMV exposure. A later genetic analysis associated a missense DCLRE1C variant with V-gene and J-gene trimming of TCR beta chains, and an independent cohort replicated the association. Most TCR sequences were seen in very few donors, while some public TCRs were found in many individuals. The authors suggested that the approach could potentially be generalized to other disease states and immunological phenotypes. Presence/absence analyses assumed roughly uniform sequencing depth across donors, an assumption that may not hold. For the cohort, immune exposure information was limited to CMV serostatus. In a later genetic analysis, fewer N-insertions in productive TCRs were reported among donors in an Asian-associated ancestry cluster than the roughly 700-donor mean. In both the original and validation cohorts, the classifier was reported to diagnose cytomegalovirus status with high specificity and sensitivity. In a later analysis, HLA-associated TCR beta chains were found to be more clonally expanded and to have lower generation probabilities than equally common non-associated chains. Specific HLA alleles were associated with roughly 16,000 TCR beta sequences at a false discovery rate of 0.05 in a later analysis. Assigning TCR associations to individual alleles was difficult when HLA alleles, especially DR and DQ, strongly co-occurred. Some IMGT-functional V segments, including TRBV6-2 and TRBV6-3, could not be distinguished by the 87-base-pair reads and were therefore excluded.

The cohort comprised around 700 healthy bone marrow donors. At the time of sampling, all cohort members were nominally healthy, though unrecorded immune exposures were likely present. The donor tested CMV seropositive, placing the donor among the 250 to 350 seropositive members of the cohort. A peripheral blood sample was collected from each donor, and TCR beta sequencing was performed on peripheral blood mononuclear cells. The Qiagen DNeasy Blood Extraction Kit was used to extract genomic DNA from the blood cell samples. The library was built by means of the immunoSEQ multiplex PCR assay. For the multiplex PCR, a mixture combining 60 forward primers for TCR Vbeta segments and 13 reverse primers for TCR Jbeta segments was used. The CDR3 region of rearranged TCR beta genes was amplified from genomic DNA with a multiplex PCR assay. On the Illumina HiSeq System, the amplified TCR beta libraries were sequenced as 87-base-pair reads. As for how the authors treated the data: A later analysis tallied roughly 76 million unique TCR beta chains across the 610 or so repertoires, and around 12 million of those chains were shared by two or more donors. To remove PCR and sequencing errors, raw reads were error-corrected and collapsed into unique sequences using a nearest-neighbor algorithm that merged closely related sequences. Alignment of CDR3 sequences to IMGT reference sequences was used to assign V, D and J gene segments. For a sequence to be retained, a match of at least six nucleotides was required to both a V gene segment and a J gene segment. Rearrangements were called productive when the CDR3 lacked stop codons and stayed in frame with V and J; all others were non-productive. CDR3 was defined according to IMGT convention as the region running from the second conserved V-encoded cysteine to the conserved J-encoded phenylalanine. In an earlier analysis of approximately 500 of the donors, sequences lacking an unambiguous match to a single V gene segment were excluded. An earlier analysis of around 600 of the donors classified V segments as functional when productive rearrangements were above 56.7% and as segregating when the standard deviation between donors was above 5%. A statistical classification framework was built for diagnosing cytomegalovirus status from the catalog of TCR beta chain sequences. V and J gene assignment, in a later analysis, came from comparing TCR nucleotide sequences with IMGT/GENE-DB human TR gene sequences. Using the TCRdist pipeline, a later analysis assigned CDR3 sequences along with most-parsimonious VDJ recombination scenarios. A later analysis defined each TCR beta chain by its CDR3 amino acid sequence plus V-gene family, and excluded reads lacking a unique V-gene family. As a way to deal with suspected cross-contamination and a sequencing artifact, a later analysis dropped approximately 590 nucleotide sequences that were highly shared and had low generation probability. A later analysis calculated a clonal expansion index for each public chain from normalized within-repertoire ranks of inferred template counts. Generation probabilities in a later analysis came from a VDJ recombination model fitted to out-of-frame rearrangements, and those results were checked against IGoR. A later analysis scored TCR-TCR, TCR-HLA and TCR-CMV co-occurrence with hypergeometric tests, applying a repertoire-size bias correction to TCR pairs. To estimate false discovery rates, a later analysis permuted the HLA or CMV assignments 20 times. In a later analysis, co-occurring TCRs were grouped using DBSCAN, and TCRdist sequence similarity was added for clustering within HLA-allele-positive subsets. Repertoires with fewer than 30,000 or more than 120,000 public chains were left out of co-occurrence clustering, as were four to six repertoires with anomalous nucleotide sharing. TCRdb retrieved this table from immuneACCESS and kept in-frame rearrangements only. Not all clones are present; in checked studies, unresolved V genes account for under half, and no reason is known for the remainder. That table is the source of V, J and clone size, and D and trimming were worked out from the DNA. This sample has about 130,000 clones in its table, and around 83% of those were observed once. The top ten clonotypes cover about 7% of the sample.

V lost 5 bases and J lost 7 bases; the stretch between them is 12 bases long. The germline V gene sets CDR1 to SGHTA and CDR2 to FQGNSA. Spanning cysteine to phenylalanine, the CDR3 consists of 13 amino acids. CDR3 DNA only is kept here, 39 bases in frame from base 1. The specimen sequenced was PBMCs. This receptor was identified in a woman younger than 45 in good health and CMV-seropositive. The sequence links TRBV7-2 to TRBJ1-5; the D gene is unclear. CDR3 loop: CASSREAGQPQHF. The nucleotides are TGTGCCAGCAGCAGGGAGGCGGGACAGCCCCAGCATTTT.